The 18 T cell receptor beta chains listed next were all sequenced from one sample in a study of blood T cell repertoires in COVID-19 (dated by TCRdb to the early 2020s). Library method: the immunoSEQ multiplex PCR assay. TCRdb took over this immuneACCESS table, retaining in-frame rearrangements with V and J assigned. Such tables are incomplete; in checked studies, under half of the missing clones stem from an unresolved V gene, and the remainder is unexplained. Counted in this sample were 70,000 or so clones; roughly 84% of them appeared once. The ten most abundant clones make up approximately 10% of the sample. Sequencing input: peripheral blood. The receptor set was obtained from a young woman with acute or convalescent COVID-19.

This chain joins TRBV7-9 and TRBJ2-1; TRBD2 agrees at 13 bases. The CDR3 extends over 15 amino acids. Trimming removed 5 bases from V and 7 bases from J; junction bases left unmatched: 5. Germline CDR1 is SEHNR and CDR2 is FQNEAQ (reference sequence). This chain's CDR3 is CASSTLAGGPNEQFF. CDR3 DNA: TGTGCCAGCAGCACACTAGCGGGAGGGCCGAATGAGCAGTTCTTC.

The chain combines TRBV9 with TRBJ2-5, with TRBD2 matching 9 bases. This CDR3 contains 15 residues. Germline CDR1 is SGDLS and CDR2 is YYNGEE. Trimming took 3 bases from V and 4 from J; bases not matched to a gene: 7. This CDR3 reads CASSADSGGGETQYF. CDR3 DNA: TGTGCCAGCAGCGCAGATAGCGGGGGAGGAGAGACCCAGTACTTC.

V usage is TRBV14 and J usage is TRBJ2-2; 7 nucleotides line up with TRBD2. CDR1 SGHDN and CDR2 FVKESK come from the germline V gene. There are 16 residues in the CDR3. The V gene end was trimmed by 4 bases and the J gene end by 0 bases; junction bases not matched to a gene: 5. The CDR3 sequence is CASSPLAGANTGELFF. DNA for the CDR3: TGTGCCAGCAGCCCTTTAGCGGGCGCGAACACCGGGGAGCTGTTTTTT.

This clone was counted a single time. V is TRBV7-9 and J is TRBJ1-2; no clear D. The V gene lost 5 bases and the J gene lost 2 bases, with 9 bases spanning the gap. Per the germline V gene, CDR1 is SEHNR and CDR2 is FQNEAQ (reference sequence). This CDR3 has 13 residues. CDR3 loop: CASSQDGNYGYTF. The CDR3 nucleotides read TGTGCCAGCAGCCAAGACGGGAACTATGGCTACACCTTC.

The CDR3 nucleotides read TGTGCCAGCAGGGACAGGGGTTATAGCGGGGAGCTGTTTTTT. Translating gives CASRDRGYSGELFF. The chain uses TRBV2 and TRBJ2-2; 9 bases are shared with TRBD1. The CDR3 loop spans 14 amino acids. The germline V gene encodes CDR1 SNHLY and CDR2 FYNNEI. The ends lost 6 bases at V and 7 bases at J; junction bases unmatched: 6.

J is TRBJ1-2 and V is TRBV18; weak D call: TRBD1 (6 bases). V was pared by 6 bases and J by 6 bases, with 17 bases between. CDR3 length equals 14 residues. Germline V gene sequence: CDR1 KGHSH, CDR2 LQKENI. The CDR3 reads CASSPNREGNGYTF. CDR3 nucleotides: TGTGCCAGCTCTCCAAACAGGGAAGGTAATGGCTACACCTTC.

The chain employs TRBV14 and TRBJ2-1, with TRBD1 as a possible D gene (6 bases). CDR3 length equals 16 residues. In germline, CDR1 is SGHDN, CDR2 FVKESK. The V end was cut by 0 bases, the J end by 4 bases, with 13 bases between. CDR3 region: CASSQDLGAIYNEQFF. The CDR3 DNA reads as TGTGCCAGCAGCCAAGATCTGGGGGCGATTTACAATGAGCAGTTCTTC.

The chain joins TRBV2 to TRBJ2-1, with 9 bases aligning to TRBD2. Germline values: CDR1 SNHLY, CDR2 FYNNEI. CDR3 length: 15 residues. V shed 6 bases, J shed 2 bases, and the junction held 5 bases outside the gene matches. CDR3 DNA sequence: TGTGCCAGCAGGATAGCGGGAGAAGCCTACAATGAGCAGTTCTTC. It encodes CASRIAGEAYNEQFF.

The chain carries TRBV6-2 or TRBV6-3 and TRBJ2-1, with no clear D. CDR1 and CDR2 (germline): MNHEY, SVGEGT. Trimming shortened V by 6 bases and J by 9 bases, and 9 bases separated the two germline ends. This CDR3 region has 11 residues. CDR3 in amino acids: CASSNFGEQFF. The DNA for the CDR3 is TGTGCCAGCAGCAACTTCGGTGAGCAGTTCTTC.

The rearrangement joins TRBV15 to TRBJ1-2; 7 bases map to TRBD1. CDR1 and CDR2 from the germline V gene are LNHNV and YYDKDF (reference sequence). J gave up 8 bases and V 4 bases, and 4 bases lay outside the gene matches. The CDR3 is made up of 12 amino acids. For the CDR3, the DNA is TGTGCCACCAGCACGACAGGGCGCGGCTACACCTTC. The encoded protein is CATSTTGRGYTF.

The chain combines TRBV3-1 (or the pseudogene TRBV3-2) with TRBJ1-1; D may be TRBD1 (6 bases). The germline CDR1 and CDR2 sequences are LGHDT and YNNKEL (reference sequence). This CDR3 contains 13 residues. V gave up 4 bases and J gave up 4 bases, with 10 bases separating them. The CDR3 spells CASSPTGTTEAFF. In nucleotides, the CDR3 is TGTGCCAGCAGCCCCACAGGGACCACTGAAGCTTTCTTT.

DNA of the CDR3: TGTGCCAGCAGCCGCAACGGACTAGCGGGACCCAATGAGCAGTTCTTC. Translating it yields CASSRNGLAGPNEQFF. The rearrangement links TRBV7-2 to TRBJ2-1, with 12 bases that match TRBD2. The V gene's germline CDR1 is SGHTA and CDR2 FQGNSA. V gave up 5 bases and J gave up 6 bases; unmatched junction bases: 8. The CDR3 runs to 16 residues.

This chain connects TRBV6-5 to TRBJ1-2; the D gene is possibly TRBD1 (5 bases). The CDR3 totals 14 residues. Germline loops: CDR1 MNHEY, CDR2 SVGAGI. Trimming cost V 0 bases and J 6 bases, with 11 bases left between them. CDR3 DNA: TGTGCCAGCAGTTACTCTCAGGGAAGCCATGGCTACACCTTC. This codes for CASSYSQGSHGYTF.

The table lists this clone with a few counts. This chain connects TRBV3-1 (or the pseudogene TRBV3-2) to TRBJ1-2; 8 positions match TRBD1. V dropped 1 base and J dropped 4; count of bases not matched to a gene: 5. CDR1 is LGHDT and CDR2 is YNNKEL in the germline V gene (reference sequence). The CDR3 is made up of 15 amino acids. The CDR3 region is CASSQGYRGGYGYTF. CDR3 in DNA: TGTGCCAGCAGCCAAGGTTACAGGGGGGGCTATGGCTACACCTTC.

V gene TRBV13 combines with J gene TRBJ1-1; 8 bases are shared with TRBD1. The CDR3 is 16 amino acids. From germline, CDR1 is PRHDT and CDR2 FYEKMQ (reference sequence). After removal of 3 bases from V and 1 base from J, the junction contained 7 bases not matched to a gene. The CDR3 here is CASSFYADRGNTEAFF. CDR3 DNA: TGTGCCAGCAGCTTCTACGCCGACAGGGGGAACACTGAAGCTTTCTTT.

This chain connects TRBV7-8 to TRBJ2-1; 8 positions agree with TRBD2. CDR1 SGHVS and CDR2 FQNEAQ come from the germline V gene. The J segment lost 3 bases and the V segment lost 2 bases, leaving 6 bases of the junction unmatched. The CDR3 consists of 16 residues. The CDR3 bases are TGTGCCAGCAGCTTATGGACGGGAGGGGGCTACAATGAGCAGTTCTTC. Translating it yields CASSLWTGGGYNEQFF. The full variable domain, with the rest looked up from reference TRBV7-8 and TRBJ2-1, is GAGVSQSPRYKVAKRGQDVALRCDPISGHVSLFWYQQALGQGPEFLTYFQNEAQLDKSGLPSDRFFAERPEGSVSTLKIQRTQQEDSAVYLCASSLWTGGGYNEQFFGPGTRLTVL.

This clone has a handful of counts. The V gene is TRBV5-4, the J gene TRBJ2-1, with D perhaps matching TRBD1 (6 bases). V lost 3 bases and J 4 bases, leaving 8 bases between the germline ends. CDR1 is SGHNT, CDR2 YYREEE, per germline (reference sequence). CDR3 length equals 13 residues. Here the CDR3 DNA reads TGTGCCAGCAGCTCCGGACAGTACAATGAGCAGTTCTTC. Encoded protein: CASSSGQYNEQFF.

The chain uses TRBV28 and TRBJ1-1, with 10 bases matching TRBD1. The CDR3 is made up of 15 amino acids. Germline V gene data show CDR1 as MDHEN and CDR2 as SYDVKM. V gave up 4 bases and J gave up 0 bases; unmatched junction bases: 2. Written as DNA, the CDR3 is TGTGCCAGCAGTTACGACAGGGGGCTGAACACTGAAGCTTTCTTT. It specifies CASSYDRGLNTEAFF.